One sample yielded the 2 T cell receptor beta chains listed below, sequenced in a study of response to subunit inactivated influenza vaccine. One entry per CDR3 protein, called by TCRdb with MiXCR from the RT-PCR reads. The sample has a few hundred thousand distinct CDR3 sequences, around a fifth seen once. The sequencing used PBMCs from blood, collected approximately 22 months after vaccination. The receptors originated from a man aged 50-75 years who received an inactivated influenza vaccine.

This clonotype was seen a handful of times. The chain carries TRBV10-3 and TRBJ2-3; D may be TRBD1 (5 bases). CDR1 and CDR2 (germline): ENHRY, SYGVKD. V lost 3 bases, J lost 1 base, and 11 bases lay in between. The CDR3 is made up of 15 amino acids. The CDR3 is CAISEPLQGTDTQYF. The CDR3 bases are TGTGCCATCAGTGAACCCCTACAGGGCACAGATACGCAGTATTTT.

This clonotype was seen more than once but under ten times. The chain carries TRBV9 and TRBJ1-1; D gene ambiguous. CDR1 is SGDLS, CDR2 YYNGEE, per germline. This CDR3 contains 14 residues. Trimming cost V 4 bases and J 0 bases, with 10 bases left between them. The CDR3 DNA reads as TGTGCCAGCAGCAAGGGAGGGATGAACACTGAAGCTTTCTTT. Residues: CASSKGGMNTEAFF.